The 10 T cell receptor beta chains below were found in one sample sequenced in a study of T cell responses to AZD1222 COVID-19 vaccine. Sequenced by immunoSEQ multiplex PCR; TCRdb stores in-frame clones only, minus some. This sample has under 200,000 clones, with over 80% found just once. The sample here was peripheral blood, taken on day 0 of AZD1222 vaccination. These receptors were collected from an adult in good health.

CDR3 residues: CASRSGEYYEQYF. The DNA for the CDR3 is TGTGCCAGCAGGTCCGGGGAGTACTACGAGCAGTACTTC. The rearrangement joins TRBV28 to TRBJ2-7, with D perhaps TRBD2 (5 bases). The V end lost 6 bases, the J end lost 3 bases, and 12 bases lay between the germline ends. This CDR3 is built from 13 residues. Germline CDR1 MDHEN, CDR2 SYDVKM.

The rearrangement joins TRBV28 to TRBJ1-3; TRBD1 might be the D (5 bases). Trimming removed 6 bases from V and 8 bases from J, with 8 bases in between. Germline values: CDR1 MDHEN, CDR2 SYDVKM. The CDR3 totals 11 residues. The CDR3 DNA is TGTGCCAGCAGCCGGGGGTACACCATATATTTT. It translates to CASSRGYTIYF.

The rearrangement uses TRBV6-5 and TRBJ1-1; D ambiguous. Germline assignment: CDR1 MNHEY and CDR2 SVGAGI. Trimming took 11 bases from V and 0 from J, leaving 19 bases between them. The CDR3 consists of 15 residues. CDR3 in DNA: TGTGCCGGTGGTTTAGGTCGCCCGTTGAACACTGAAGCTTTCTTT. This encodes CAGGLGRPLNTEAFF.

The V gene is TRBV4-3, the J gene TRBJ1-6; D is perhaps TRBD1 (5 bases). This CDR3 region has 15 residues. V lost 3 bases and J 9 bases, leaving 15 bases between the germline ends. Germline V gives CDR1 LGHNA, CDR2 YSLEER. CDR3 sequence reads: CASSHGDRVSSPLHF. The CDR3 coding sequence is TGCGCCAGCAGCCACGGGGACCGCGTTAGTTCACCCCTCCACTTT.

This clone has only a few counts. The chain joins TRBV15 to TRBJ1-5; 9 bases align to TRBD1. V shed 3 bases, J shed 5 bases, and the junction held 2 bases outside the gene matches. CDR3 length: 14 residues. Germline V gene lookup returns CDR1 LNHNV and CDR2 YYDKDF (reference sequence). CDR3: CATSSDRGDQPQHF. In nucleotides, the CDR3 is TGTGCCACCAGCAGCGACAGGGGGGATCAGCCCCAGCATTTT.

This clone was picked up a small number of times. The genes are TRBV4-3 and TRBJ2-7; maybe TRBD1 (5 bases). Germline V gene lookup returns CDR1 LGHNA and CDR2 YSLEER. The V gene lost 1 base and the J gene lost 0 bases, with 7 bases spanning the gap. This CDR3 has 14 residues. The CDR3 region is CASSQGRVSYEQYF. CDR3 DNA: TGCGCCAGCAGCCAAGGCAGGGTCTCCTACGAGCAGTACTTC.

This chain joins TRBV6-2 or TRBV6-3 and TRBJ1-5, with 8 bases fitting TRBD1. V lost 5 bases and J lost 7; bases outside the gene matches: 7. This CDR3 is built from 14 residues. Germline lookup yields CDR1 MNHEY and CDR2 SVGEGT. CDR3 sequence: CASSTLDRAQPQHF. Written as DNA, the CDR3 is TGTGCCAGCAGTACCCTGGACAGGGCACAGCCCCAGCATTTT.

The count of this clone is one. CDR3 sequence (DNA): TGTGCCAGCAGTTGGACTAGCACAGATACGCAGTATTTT. Its protein product is CASSWTSTDTQYF. The V gene is TRBV28, the J gene TRBJ2-3, with D perhaps TRBD2 (5 bases). Germline CDR1 and CDR2: MDHEN and SYDVKM. The CDR3 sequence is 13 residues long. V was cut by 4 bases and J by 0 bases, with 5 bases left in between.

The chain combines TRBV5-4 with TRBJ2-3; TRBD2 agrees at 7 bases. Germline loops: CDR1 SGHNT, CDR2 YYREEE (reference sequence). The CDR3 sequence is 17 residues long. V shed 0 bases, J shed 4 bases, and the junction held 11 bases outside the gene matches. This chain's CDR3 is CASSLAGRRETPDTQYF. The CDR3 region has the DNA TGTGCCAGCAGCTTGGCCGGGCGGCGGGAGACTCCAGATACGCAGTATTTT.

The rearrangement joins TRBV27 to TRBJ2-5; no firm D call. CDR1 and CDR2 from the germline V gene are MNHEY and SMNVEV (reference sequence). V was shortened by 3 bases and J by 2 bases, with 7 bases between the two germline ends. This CDR3 has 13 amino acids. The CDR3 reads CASSFTEQETQYF. In nucleotides, the CDR3 is TGTGCCAGCAGTTTTACGGAGCAAGAGACCCAGTACTTC.